These T cell receptor beta chains were read from a single sample in a study of OX40 agonist ivuxolimab in advanced cancers. Profiled with immunoSEQ multiplex PCR; TCRdb holds only in-frame clones, not every one. Altogether about 19,000 clones are present, roughly 91% being singletons, with the ten largest covering less than 60%. The sample here was CD4+ or CD8+ T cells sorted from blood, taken in a trial of the OX40 agonist ivuxolimab. All receptors derive from an adult with an advanced solid tumor such as melanoma, head and neck, liver or kidney cancer. The CDR3 runs from the conserved cysteine through the conserved F or W. The D gene is left open where the match is weak. Not all rows give a size; the values are once, few, many and, for expanded clones, a class.

V	J	size	D	CDR3	DNA
TRBV4-1	TRBJ2-1	.	.	CASSQVVMGNEQFF	TGCGCCAGCAGCCAAGTAGTAATGGGGAATGAGCAGTTCTTC
TRBV19	TRBJ2-1	.	TRBD2	CASSITGGENNEQFF	TGTGCCAGTAGTATAACGGGGGGGGAAAACAATGAGCAGTTCTTC
TRBV5-5	TRBJ2-7	once	TRBD2	CASSLGGLAVIYEQYF	TGTGCCAGCAGCTTAGGCGGTCTAGCGGTTATTTACGAGCAGTACTTC
TRBV7-3	TRBJ2-5	.	TRBD2	CASSPGLAGGETQYF	TGTGCCAGCAGCCCCGGACTAGCGGGAGGAGAGACCCAGTACTTC
TRBV7-9	TRBJ2-7	.	.	CASTPLNYEQYF	TGTGCCAGCACCCCTTTAAACTACGAGCAGTACTTC
TRBV19	TRBJ2-3	once	.	CASSIAGGTDTQYF	TGTGCCAGTAGTATAGCGGGTGGCACAGATACGCAGTATTTT
TRBV27	TRBJ2-7	.	.	CASSLSWGHHEQYF	TGTGCCAGCAGTTTATCTTGGGGGCACCACGAGCAGTACTTC
TRBV6-1	TRBJ2-7	.	TRBD1	CASAGTGAHEQYF	TGTGCCAGCGCCGGGACAGGGGCGCACGAGCAGTACTTC
TRBV4-1	TRBJ1-4	few	.	CASRQSRFPDNEKLFF	TGCGCCAGCAGACAGAGCCGTTTCCCGGATAATGAAAAACTGTTTTTT
TRBV4-1	TRBJ1-2	.	.	CASSQDPQGNYGYTF	TGCGCCAGCAGCCAAGATCCGCAGGGTAACTATGGCTACACCTTC
TRBV14	TRBJ2-7	.	TRBD2	CASSQVREVPYEQYF	TGTGCCAGCAGCCAAGTCCGGGAGGTTCCCTACGAGCAGTACTTC
TRBV18	TRBJ2-5	.	.	CASSPDSLQETQYF	TGTGCCAGCTCGCCTGACAGTTTACAAGAGACCCAGTACTTC
TRBV28	TRBJ2-7	.	.	CASSSGVTYEQYF	TGTGCCAGCAGTTCAGGGGTCACCTACGAGCAGTACTTC
TRBV30	TRBJ2-7	.	.	CAWSVQRVSYEQYF	TGTGCCTGGAGTGTACAGCGAGTCTCCTACGAGCAGTACTTC
TRBV29-1	TRBJ1-1	once	TRBD1	CSVPGQGGEAFF	TGCAGCGTCCCCGGACAGGGGGGTGAAGCTTTCTTT
TRBV27	TRBJ2-3	.	TRBD2	CASSFWSSGYHTDTQYF	TGTGCCAGCAGTTTCTGGTCTAGCGGGTATCACACAGATACGCAGTATTTT